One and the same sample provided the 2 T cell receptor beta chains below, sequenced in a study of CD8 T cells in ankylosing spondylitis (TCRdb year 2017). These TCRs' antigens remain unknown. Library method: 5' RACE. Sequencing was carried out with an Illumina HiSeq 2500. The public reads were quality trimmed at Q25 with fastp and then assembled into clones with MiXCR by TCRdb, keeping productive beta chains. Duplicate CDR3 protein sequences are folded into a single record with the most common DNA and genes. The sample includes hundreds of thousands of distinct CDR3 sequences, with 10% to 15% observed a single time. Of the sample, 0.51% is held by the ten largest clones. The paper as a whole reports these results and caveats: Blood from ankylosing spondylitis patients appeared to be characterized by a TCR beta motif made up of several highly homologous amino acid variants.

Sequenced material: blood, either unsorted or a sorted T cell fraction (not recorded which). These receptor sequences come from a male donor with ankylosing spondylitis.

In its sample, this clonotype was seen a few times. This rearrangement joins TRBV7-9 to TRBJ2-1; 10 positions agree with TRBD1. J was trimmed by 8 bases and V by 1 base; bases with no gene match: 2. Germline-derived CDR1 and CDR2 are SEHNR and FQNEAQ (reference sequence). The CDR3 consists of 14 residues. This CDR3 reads CASSLVGQGYEQFF. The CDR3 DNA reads TGTGCCAGCAGCTTAGTGGGACAGGGGTATGAGCAGTTCTTC. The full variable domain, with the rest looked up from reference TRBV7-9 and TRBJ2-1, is DTGVSQNPRHKITKRGQNVTFRCDPISEHNRLYWYRQTLGQGPEFLTYFQNEAQLEKSRLLSDRFSAERPKGSFSTLEIQRTEQGDSAMYLCASSLVGQGYEQFFGPGTRLTVL.

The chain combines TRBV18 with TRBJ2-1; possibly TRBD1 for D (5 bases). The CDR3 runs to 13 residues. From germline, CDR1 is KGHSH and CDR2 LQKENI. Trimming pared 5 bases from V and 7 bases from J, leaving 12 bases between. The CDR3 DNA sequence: TGTGCCAGCTCATCGGGTTCAGGGAATGAGCAGTTCTTC. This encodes CASSSGSGNEQFF.